This passage covers 31 T cell receptor beta chains from one sample sequenced in a study of T cell responses to AZD1222 COVID-19 vaccine. The method was immunoSEQ multiplex PCR; TCRdb's version includes in-frame clones alone and lacks a portion of them. The repertoire consists of 75,000 to 85,000 clones, with around 90% occurring once and the leading ten covering approximately 1.3%. The source material was peripheral blood, sampled 28 days after the second AZD1222 dose. These TCRs come from an adult who received the AZD1222 COVID-19 vaccine.

This chain uses TRBV3-1 (or the pseudogene TRBV3-2) with TRBJ1-5, with 7 bases aligning to TRBD1. V lost 1 base, J lost 1 base, and 4 bases stayed unmatched. This CDR3 comprises 16 residues. Germline values: CDR1 LGHDT, CDR2 YNNKEL (reference sequence). The CDR3: CASSQGMGQSNQPQHF. DNA of the CDR3: TGTGCCAGCAGCCAAGGTATGGGACAGAGCAATCAGCCCCAGCATTTT.

The V call is TRBV5-1, the J call TRBJ2-5; tentatively, D is TRBD2 (6 bases). V shed 0 bases and J shed 2 bases, with 11 bases lying between them. This CDR3 region has 15 residues. Per the germline V gene, CDR1 is SGHRS and CDR2 is YFSETQ. CDR3 in amino acids: CASSLGLGGQETQYF. The CDR3 DNA is TGCGCCAGCAGCTTGGGTCTCGGGGGACAAGAGACCCAGTACTTC.

The chain employs TRBV5-8 and TRBJ2-3; D perhaps matches TRBD2 (6 bases). The CDR3 is 16 amino acids. Per the germline V gene, CDR1 is SGHTS and CDR2 is YDEGEE. V lost 4 bases and J 0 bases, leaving 15 bases between the germline ends. The CDR3 is CASSPALARSTDTQYF. In DNA form, the CDR3 reads TGTGCCAGCAGCCCTGCCCTAGCGAGGAGCACAGATACGCAGTATTTT.

CDR3 in amino acids: CASSQVAGQGKPYGYTF. In DNA form, the CDR3 reads TGTGCCAGCAGCCAAGTCGCGGGACAGGGAAAACCCTATGGCTACACCTTC. The rearrangement joins TRBV4-2 to TRBJ1-2; 9 nucleotides agree with TRBD1. Germline V gene lookup returns CDR1 LGHNA and CDR2 YNFKEQ. Trimming at V came to 1 base and at J to 4 bases, leaving 10 bases not matched to a gene. The CDR3 sequence is 17 residues long.

V is TRBV6-5 and J is TRBJ1-2; 11 bases fit TRBD1. Per germline, CDR1 MNHEY and CDR2 SVGAGI. This CDR3 region has 15 residues. V lost 6 bases, J lost 4 bases, and 7 bases stayed unmatched. CDR3 sequence (DNA): TGTGCCAGCAGGCACGGACAGGGGGCGACCTATGGCTACACCTTC. Translating it yields CASRHGQGATYGYTF.

The chain combines TRBV7-9 with TRBJ2-7, with TRBD1 identical over 8 bases. CDR3 length equals 13 residues. Germline values: CDR1 SEHNR, CDR2 FQNEAQ (reference sequence). V gave up 7 bases and J gave up 2 bases; unmatched junction bases: 4. CDR3 bases: TGTGCCAGCACCCTGGACAGGGCCTACGAGCAGTACTTC. The encoded protein is CASTLDRAYEQYF. Complete variable domain (other parts from reference TRBV7-9 and TRBJ2-7): DTGVSQNPRHKITKRGQNVTFRCDPISEHNRLYWYRQTLGQGPEFLTYFQNEAQLEKSRLLSDRFSAERPKGSFSTLEIQRTEQGDSAMYLCASTLDRAYEQYFGPGTRLTVT.

The rearrangement joins TRBV28 to TRBJ1-5; D gene ambiguous. Trimming took off 5 bases at V and 1 base at J, with 9 bases between the two ends. There are 14 residues in the CDR3. Germline V gene lookup returns CDR1 MDHEN and CDR2 SYDVKM. The CDR3 reads CASSASGSNQPQHF. The CDR3, as DNA: TGTGCCAGCAGTGCCTCGGGGAGCAATCAGCCCCAGCATTTT. Together with reference TRBV28 and TRBJ1-5, the CDR3 gives the full variable domain: DVKVTQSSRYLVKRTGEKVFLECVQDMDHENMFWYRQDPGLGLRLIYFSYDVKMKEKGDIPEGYSVSREKKERFSLILESASTNQTSMYLCASSASGSNQPQHFGDGTRLSIL.

The chain employs TRBV6-6 and TRBJ1-4; a weak D match, TRBD1 (6 bases). V shed 5 bases and J shed 4 bases, with 14 bases lying between them. Germline V CDR1 and CDR2: MNHNY, SVGAGI (reference sequence). This CDR3 comprises 15 residues. The CDR3 nucleotides are TGTGCCAGCAGTGGGGGAGGGGGATTTAATGAAAAACTGTTTTTT. It encodes CASSGGGGFNEKLFF.

The chain uses TRBV18 and TRBJ2-7; 9 bases fit TRBD1. Germline lookup yields CDR1 KGHSH and CDR2 LQKENI. Trimming at V came to 2 bases and at J to 5 bases, leaving 1 base not matched to a gene. This CDR3 has 13 amino acids. The CDR3 region is CASSPRTGDEQYF. The CDR3 DNA sequence: TGTGCCAGCTCACCAAGGACAGGGGACGAGCAGTACTTC.

V and J are TRBV4-2 and TRBJ1-2; D is unresolved. CDR3 size: 16 residues. Germline CDR1 and CDR2: LGHNA and YNFKEQ. Trimming cost V 0 bases and J 7 bases, with 18 bases left between them. The CDR3 region is CASSQEVRGLSGGYTF. The CDR3 DNA is TGTGCCAGCAGCCAAGAGGTACGGGGTTTGAGCGGTGGCTACACCTTC.

This rearrangement joins TRBV28 to TRBJ1-3, with D perhaps TRBD1 (6 bases). V was trimmed by 5 bases and J by 1 base, leaving 9 bases between them. Germline CDR1 reads MDHEN; CDR2 reads SYDVKM. CDR3 length equals 14 residues. The CDR3 spells CASSRGGSGNTIYF. CDR3 bases: TGTGCCAGCAGTCGAGGGGGGTCTGGAAACACCATATATTTT.

This chain connects TRBV28 to TRBJ2-7; tentatively, D is TRBD2 (7 bases). The CDR3 covers 14 residues. CDR1 MDHEN and CDR2 SYDVKM come from the germline V gene. Deletions cut 8 bases from V and 2 bases from J, with 16 bases between. The chain's CDR3 is CASVPGGPPYEQYF. For the CDR3, the DNA is TGTGCCAGCGTTCCCGGGGGGCCTCCCTACGAGCAGTACTTC. Based on the CDR3 plus reference TRBV28 and TRBJ2-7, the full variable domain is DVKVTQSSRYLVKRTGEKVFLECVQDMDHENMFWYRQDPGLGLRLIYFSYDVKMKEKGDIPEGYSVSREKKERFSLILESASTNQTSMYLCASVPGGPPYEQYFGPGTRLTVT.

This chain's CDR3 is CASSPQGATGELFF. CDR3 in DNA: TGTGCCAGCAGCCCACAGGGCGCCACCGGGGAGCTGTTTTTT. The V gene is TRBV11-2, the J gene TRBJ2-2, with D tentatively TRBD1 (6 bases). The CDR3 has 14 residues. Germline CDR1 is SGHAT and CDR2 is FQNNGV. V was shortened by 5 bases and J by 4 bases, with 11 bases between the two germline ends.

A single count supports this clone. The rearrangement joins TRBV28 to TRBJ1-5; 8 bases agree with TRBD1. CDR1 is MDHEN and CDR2 is SYDVKM in the germline V gene. The CDR3 has 16 residues. V lost 6 bases and J lost 8; bases outside the gene matches: 15. CDR3: CASRGQGSPRGEPQHF. The CDR3 DNA reads as TGTGCCAGCAGAGGACAGGGATCCCCCCGTGGGGAGCCCCAGCATTTT. Full variable domain (rest looked up from reference TRBV28 and TRBJ1-5): DVKVTQSSRYLVKRTGEKVFLECVQDMDHENMFWYRQDPGLGLRLIYFSYDVKMKEKGDIPEGYSVSREKKERFSLILESASTNQTSMYLCASRGQGSPRGEPQHFGDGTRLSIL.

The chain has TRBV5-5 and TRBJ1-4, with a tentative D call TRBD1 (6 bases). With 0 bases removed from V and 5 bases from J, the gap between germline ends came to 14 bases. Germline V CDR1 and CDR2: SGHKS, YYEKEE (reference sequence). The CDR3 is made up of 16 amino acids. The DNA of the CDR3 is TGTGCCAGCAGCTTGGTGTGGGCAGGGGCGAATGAAAAACTGTTTTTT. Residues: CASSLVWAGANEKLFF.

The chain uses TRBV24-1 and TRBJ2-7; 7 nucleotides match TRBD1. The V gene's germline CDR1 is KGHDR and CDR2 SFDVKD. Unmatched junction bases numbered 2, after V lost 4 bases and J lost 6 bases. The CDR3 loop spans 12 amino acids. The CDR3 coding sequence is TGTGCCACCAGTGACCGGGACAGCGAGCAGTACTTC. This codes for CATSDRDSEQYF.

The V call is TRBV28, the J call TRBJ1-1; D is unclear. The germline V gene encodes CDR1 MDHEN and CDR2 SYDVKM. The CDR3 loop spans 12 amino acids. Trimming took off 6 bases at V and 4 bases at J, with 9 bases between the two ends. CDR3: CASRQSGTEAFF. CDR3 nucleotide sequence: TGTGCCAGCAGACAGTCCGGCACTGAAGCTTTCTTT.

This chain connects TRBV27 to TRBJ1-2; 8 positions match TRBD1. CDR1 is MNHEY, CDR2 SMNVEV, per germline (reference sequence). V lost 5 bases to trimming and J lost 3 bases; unmatched junction nucleotides: 5. This CDR3 spans 14 amino acids. CDR3 residues: CASSHPTGDYGYTF. DNA for the CDR3: TGTGCCAGCAGTCACCCGACAGGGGACTATGGCTACACCTTC.

The rearrangement links TRBV19 to TRBJ1-1; D is ambiguous. This CDR3 has 13 residues. Looked up from germline, CDR1 is LNHDA and CDR2 is SQIVND (reference sequence). Trimming removed 3 bases at V and 1 base at J, with 6 bases between. The CDR3 nucleotides read TGTGCCAGTAGTATTGGGCGGAACACTGAAGCTTTCTTT. Translation gives CASSIGRNTEAFF. Full variable domain (outside the CDR3, taken from reference TRBV19 and TRBJ1-1): DGGITQSPKYLFRKEGQNVTLSCEQNLNHDAMYWYRQDPGQGLRLIYYSQIVNDFQKGDIAEGYSVSREKKESFPLTVTSAQKNPTAFYLCASSIGRNTEAFFGQGTRLTVV.

The genes are TRBV28 and TRBJ1-2; no definite D call. Trimming cost V 6 bases and J 5 bases, with 13 bases left between them. The CDR3 totals 13 residues. Germline V gene data show CDR1 as MDHEN and CDR2 as SYDVKM. The CDR3: CASRPPGEYGYTF. The CDR3 region has the DNA TGTGCCAGCAGACCACCGGGAGAATATGGCTACACCTTC.

The V call is TRBV12-3 or TRBV12-4, the J call TRBJ1-6; no clear D. Between the trimmed V and J ends, which lost 5 bases and 3 bases, there was a span of 5 bases. This CDR3 is 13 amino acids long. CDR3 amino acids: CASSVNYNSPLHF. Here the CDR3 DNA reads TGTGCCAGCAGTGTGAACTATAATTCACCCCTCCACTTT.

There are a few counts of this clone. This chain joins TRBV7-7 and TRBJ2-5; no reliable D call. Looked up from germline, CDR1 is SSHAT and CDR2 is FNYEAQ (reference sequence). There are 13 residues in the CDR3. V lost 5 bases and J 2 bases, leaving 9 bases between the germline ends. The CDR3 sequence is CASSATRQETQYF. In DNA form, the CDR3 reads TGTGCCAGCAGCGCCACACGTCAAGAGACCCAGTACTTC. The full variable domain, in which reference TRBV7-7 and TRBJ2-5 provide the parts outside the CDR3, is GAGVSQSPRYKVTKRGQDVTLRCDPISSHATLYWYQQALGQGPEFLTYFNYEAQPDKSGLPSDRFSAERPEGSISTLTIQRTEQRDSAMYRCASSATRQETQYFGPGTRLLVL.

The CDR3 DNA follows: TGCGCCAGCAGCCGTAGCGGACATAACACTGAAGCTTTCTTT. Its translation is CASSRSGHNTEAFF. The chain is built from TRBV5-1 and TRBJ1-1; TRBD1 is a possible D gene (5 bases). The germline V and J ends were trimmed by 4 bases and 2 bases, with 12 bases remaining between them. This CDR3 comprises 14 residues. Germline CDR1 reads SGHRS; CDR2 reads YFSETQ.

The V gene is TRBV6-2 or TRBV6-3, the J gene TRBJ1-4, with TRBD1 matching 7 bases. Germline-derived CDR1 and CDR2 are MNHEY and SVGEGT. The CDR3 has 14 residues. The V and J ends lost 4 bases and 8 bases, in that order; junction bases with no gene match: 7. CDR3 loop: CASSFDRVGEKLFF. DNA of the CDR3: TGTGCCAGCAGTTTCGACAGGGTTGGCGAAAAACTGTTTTTT.

This clone appeared a single time. This rearrangement joins TRBV15 to TRBJ2-5; the match to TRBD2 covers 7 bases. Germline CDR1 reads LNHNV; CDR2 reads YYDKDF (reference sequence). The CDR3 length is 17 residues. Unmatched junction bases numbered 12, after V lost 0 bases and J lost 5 bases. This CDR3 reads CATSRDEERGGWETQYF. The CDR3 nucleotides read TGTGCCACCAGCAGAGATGAGGAGCGGGGTGGTTGGGAGACCCAGTACTTC.

The gene calls are TRBV30 and TRBJ1-1; 7 bases line up with TRBD1. There are 13 residues in the CDR3. The V gene end was trimmed by 4 bases and the J gene end by 1 base; junction bases not matched to a gene: 3. Per germline, CDR1 GTSNPN and CDR2 SVGIG (reference sequence). The CDR3 region has the DNA TGTGCCTGGAACCGACAGGGGAACACTGAAGCTTTCTTT. Protein sequence: CAWNRQGNTEAFF.

The rearrangement links TRBV19 to TRBJ2-7; D call uncertain. The CDR3 has 13 amino acids. Germline-derived CDR1 and CDR2 are LNHDA and SQIVND (reference sequence). Trimming stripped 7 bases from V and 0 bases from J, with 10 bases between. CDR3 residues: CASKRKDSYEQYF. In DNA form, the CDR3 reads TGTGCCAGTAAGAGGAAGGACTCCTACGAGCAGTACTTC. The full variable domain, with the rest looked up from reference TRBV19 and TRBJ2-7, is DGGITQSPKYLFRKEGQNVTLSCEQNLNHDAMYWYRQDPGQGLRLIYYSQIVNDFQKGDIAEGYSVSREKKESFPLTVTSAQKNPTAFYLCASKRKDSYEQYFGPGTRLTVT.

The CDR3 here is CASRAAGIDEQYF. CDR3 nucleotides: TGTGCCAGCAGGGCGGCAGGGATCGACGAGCAGTACTTC. This rearrangement joins TRBV2 to TRBJ2-7; D might be TRBD1 (5 bases). Trimming cost V 6 bases and J 5 bases, with 14 bases left between them. Germline CDR1 SNHLY, CDR2 FYNNEI. The CDR3 is 13 amino acids.

This chain uses TRBV10-3 with TRBJ1-2; the D gene is possibly TRBD1 (5 bases). The CDR3 consists of 13 residues. The germline V gene has CDR1 ENHRY and CDR2 SYGVKD. Trimming cost V 2 bases and J 4 bases, with 8 bases left between them. This chain's CDR3 is CAISEGGSYGYTF. The DNA for the CDR3 is TGTGCCATCAGTGAGGGGGGGAGCTATGGCTACACCTTC.

The chain employs TRBV28 and TRBJ1-5; D gene uncertain. Trimming removed 10 bases from V and 4 bases from J, with 11 bases in between. CDR3 length equals 12 residues. Germline values: CDR1 MDHEN, CDR2 SYDVKM. The CDR3 DNA reads TGTGCCACTAACCTTGGAAATCAGCCCCAGCATTTT. This translates into CATNLGNQPQHF.

The chain uses TRBV13 and TRBJ1-1; D is unresolved. This CDR3 is built from 13 residues. V lost 1 base, J lost 4 bases, and 7 bases lay in between. Germline assignment: CDR1 PRHDT and CDR2 FYEKMQ (reference sequence). CDR3: CASSLERGTEAFF. The CDR3 DNA follows: TGTGCCAGCAGCTTAGAGCGGGGCACTGAAGCTTTCTTT.